The 13 T cell receptor beta chains presented below share a single source sample, sequenced in a study of cytomegalovirus exposure and HLA in healthy donors. PCR used 60 Vbeta primers and 13 Jbeta primers. Produced via immunoSEQ multiplex PCR; TCRdb's table is partial and in-frame only. This table holds some 120,000 clones, 84% found once. Sample: PBMCs. These receptors originate from a woman under 30 in good health and CMV-seropositive.

The CDR3 region is CASSPSPRSYNEQFF. CDR3 sequence (DNA): TGTGCCAGCAGTCCCTCTCCCCGGTCCTACAATGAGCAGTTCTTC. The V gene is TRBV27, the J gene TRBJ2-1; the D is unclear. Germline CDR1 is MNHEY and CDR2 is SMNVEV (reference sequence). Trimming left V 5 bases short and J 1 base short, with 12 bases between. The CDR3 is 15 amino acids.

This clone was counted between two and nine times. This chain links TRBV5-1 with TRBJ2-7; maybe TRBD2 (7 bases). The CDR3 consists of 17 residues. Germline values: CDR1 SGHRS, CDR2 YFSETQ. V gave up 3 bases and J gave up 3 bases, with 22 bases separating them. The DNA for the CDR3 is TGCGCCAGCAGCTGGCCTCGTCCGGGGGGCGAGATCTACGAGCAGTACTTC. Its protein product is CASSWPRPGGEIYEQYF.

The genes are TRBV27 and TRBJ1-1; D gene ambiguous. The V end was cut by 7 bases, the J end by 4 bases, with 13 bases between. The CDR3 totals 13 residues. Germline lookup yields CDR1 MNHEY and CDR2 SMNVEV (reference sequence). DNA for the CDR3: TGTGCCAGCAATCGGGGAGACGGCACTGAAGCTTTCTTT. Residues: CASNRGDGTEAFF.

J is TRBJ2-2 and V is TRBV21-1; TRBD2 is the table's D call and was not checked against the DNA. TRBV21-1 has pseudogene status. This CDR3 has 16 residues. The CDR3 protein is CASSKGRGGGTGELFF. The CDR3 DNA sequence: TGTGCCAGCAGCAAAGGGCGGGGGGGTGGTACCGGGGAGCTGTTTTTT.

This chain joins TRBV27 and TRBJ2-3; D gene uncertain. Germline values: CDR1 MNHEY, CDR2 SMNVEV (reference sequence). V lost 5 bases and J 2 bases, leaving 5 bases between the germline ends. The CDR3 is 12 residues long. The CDR3 reads CASSPYTDTQYF. DNA for the CDR3: TGTGCCAGCAGTCCTTACACAGATACGCAGTATTTT.

The rearrangement joins TRBV4-1 to TRBJ2-7; TRBD1 might be the D (6 bases). Germline V lookup: CDR1 MGHRA, CDR2 YSYEKL. The CDR3 runs to 13 residues. Deletions cut 4 bases from V and 1 base from J, with 8 bases between. The CDR3 DNA reads TGCGCCAGCAGCCGACAGGATTCCTACGAGCAGTACTTC. It yields the protein CASSRQDSYEQYF.

This rearrangement joins TRBV30 to TRBJ2-7, with 7 bases lining up with TRBD1. CDR3 length: 15 residues. Per germline, CDR1 GTSNPN and CDR2 SVGIG (reference sequence). Germline trimming cut 0 bases from V and 5 bases from J; bases unmatched to any gene: 10. CDR3 region: CAWSVGQRPIHEQYF. The CDR3 DNA sequence: TGTGCCTGGAGTGTGGGACAGCGCCCAATCCACGAGCAGTACTTC.

This clone was observed a few times. V is TRBV2 and J is TRBJ2-1, with 13 nucleotides matching TRBD2. Germline loops: CDR1 SNHLY, CDR2 FYNNEI. V dropped 3 bases and J dropped 9; count of bases not matched to a gene: 2. This CDR3 is built from 14 residues. The CDR3 sequence is CASSDRTSGGEQFF. The CDR3 DNA reads TGTGCCAGCAGTGACCGGACTAGCGGGGGTGAGCAGTTCTTC.

The chain links TRBV6-1 to TRBJ1-2, with a possible D match to TRBD1 (6 bases). Trimming took 2 bases from V and 4 from J, leaving 8 bases between them. Germline assignment: CDR1 MNHNS and CDR2 SASEGT. The CDR3 contains 13 residues. The CDR3 sequence is CASSERGSYGYTF. Written as DNA, the CDR3 is TGTGCCAGCAGTGAAAGGGGGTCCTATGGCTACACCTTC.

The genes are TRBV6-1 and TRBJ2-3; tentative D call: TRBD2 (5 bases). The germline V gene encodes CDR1 MNHNS and CDR2 SASEGT. The V end lost 10 bases, the J end lost 6 bases, and 23 bases lay between the germline ends. The CDR3 runs to 15 residues. The CDR3 nucleotides read TGTGCCACCCTACCGGGCCCCAGGACTGTGGATACGCAGTATTTT. This codes for CATLPGPRTVDTQYF.

This clone showed up just a few times. V usage is TRBV1 and J usage is TRBJ1-2; the listed D gene, TRBD1, was not tested against the DNA. TRBV1 is a recognized pseudogene. The CDR3 runs to 14 residues. The CDR3 region has the DNA TGCACCAGCAGCGGGGGGACAGGGGGCGTTGGCTACACCTTC. It specifies CTSSGGTGGVGYTF.

This chain joins TRBV7-3 and TRBJ2-7; a possible D gene is TRBD1 (6 bases). CDR3 length: 17 residues. Per germline, CDR1 SGHTA and CDR2 FQGTGA. V lost 1 base and J lost 0, with 16 bases in between. DNA of the CDR3: TGTGCCAGCAGCTTAAGGCGTGAGGGGGTGCTCTCCTACGAGCAGTACTTC. Translation: CASSLRREGVLSYEQYF.

J is TRBJ1-1 and V is TRBV5-6; 8 nucleotides align to TRBD1. CDR1 SGHDT and CDR2 YYEEEE come from the germline V gene. The V and J ends lost 4 bases and 3 bases, in that order; junction bases with no gene match: 5. The CDR3 has 14 amino acids. The CDR3 DNA follows: TGTGCCAGCAGCGGAGTACAGGGGGACACTGAAGCTTTCTTT. Its protein is CASSGVQGDTEAFF.